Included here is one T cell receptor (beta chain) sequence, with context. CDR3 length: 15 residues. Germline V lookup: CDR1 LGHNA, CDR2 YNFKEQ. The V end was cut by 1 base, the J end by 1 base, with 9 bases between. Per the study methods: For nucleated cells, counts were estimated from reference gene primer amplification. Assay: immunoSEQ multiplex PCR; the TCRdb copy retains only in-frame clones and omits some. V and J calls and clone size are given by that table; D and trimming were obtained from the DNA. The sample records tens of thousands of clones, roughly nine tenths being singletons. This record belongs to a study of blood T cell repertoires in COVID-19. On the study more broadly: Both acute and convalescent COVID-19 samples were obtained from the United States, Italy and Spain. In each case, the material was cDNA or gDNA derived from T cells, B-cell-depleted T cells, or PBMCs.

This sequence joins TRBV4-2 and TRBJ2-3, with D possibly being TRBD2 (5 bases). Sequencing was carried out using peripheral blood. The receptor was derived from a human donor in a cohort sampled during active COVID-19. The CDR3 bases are TGTGCCAGCAGCCAAGCTGGAGCGGGCACAGATACGCAGTATTTT. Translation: CASSQAGAGTDTQYF.